This entry is about one TCR beta chain. Its antigen is undetermined. Here immunoSEQ multiplex PCR was the method, and the copy in TCRdb shows in-frame clones only, minus some. The sample lists tens of thousands of clones, around four fifths occurring once. The record originates from a study of OX40 agonist ivuxolimab in advanced cancers. A history of autoimmune disease or systemic immunosuppression excluded patients. Overall study results and limits: The study found that CD8+ T cells averaged more expanded clones than CD4+.

V lost 5 bases and J lost 8, with 18 bases in between. Germline assignment: CDR1 SEHNR and CDR2 FQNEAQ (reference sequence). This CDR3 region has 14 residues. The sequence came from an adult with an advanced solid tumor such as melanoma, head and neck, liver or kidney cancer. The starting material was CD4+ or CD8+ T cells sorted from blood, obtained in a trial of the OX40 agonist ivuxolimab. This chain links TRBV7-9 with TRBJ1-1; D is perhaps TRBD1 (5 bases). The CDR3 DNA is TGTGCCAGCAGCGCCCTCGACGGCGGGGGGGAAGCTTTCTTT. It is translated as CASSALDGGGEAFF.